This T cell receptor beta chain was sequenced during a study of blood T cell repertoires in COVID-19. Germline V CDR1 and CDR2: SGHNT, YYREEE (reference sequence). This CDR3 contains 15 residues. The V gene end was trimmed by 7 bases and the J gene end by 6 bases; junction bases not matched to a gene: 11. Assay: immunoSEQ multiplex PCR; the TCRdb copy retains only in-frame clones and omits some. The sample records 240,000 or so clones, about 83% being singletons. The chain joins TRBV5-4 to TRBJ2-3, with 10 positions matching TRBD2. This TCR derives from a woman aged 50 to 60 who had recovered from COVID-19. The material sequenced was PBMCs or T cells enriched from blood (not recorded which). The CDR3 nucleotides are TGTGCCAGCCCCTCCCCTCTAGCGGGAGCGGATACGCAGTATTTT. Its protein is CASPSPLAGADTQYF.